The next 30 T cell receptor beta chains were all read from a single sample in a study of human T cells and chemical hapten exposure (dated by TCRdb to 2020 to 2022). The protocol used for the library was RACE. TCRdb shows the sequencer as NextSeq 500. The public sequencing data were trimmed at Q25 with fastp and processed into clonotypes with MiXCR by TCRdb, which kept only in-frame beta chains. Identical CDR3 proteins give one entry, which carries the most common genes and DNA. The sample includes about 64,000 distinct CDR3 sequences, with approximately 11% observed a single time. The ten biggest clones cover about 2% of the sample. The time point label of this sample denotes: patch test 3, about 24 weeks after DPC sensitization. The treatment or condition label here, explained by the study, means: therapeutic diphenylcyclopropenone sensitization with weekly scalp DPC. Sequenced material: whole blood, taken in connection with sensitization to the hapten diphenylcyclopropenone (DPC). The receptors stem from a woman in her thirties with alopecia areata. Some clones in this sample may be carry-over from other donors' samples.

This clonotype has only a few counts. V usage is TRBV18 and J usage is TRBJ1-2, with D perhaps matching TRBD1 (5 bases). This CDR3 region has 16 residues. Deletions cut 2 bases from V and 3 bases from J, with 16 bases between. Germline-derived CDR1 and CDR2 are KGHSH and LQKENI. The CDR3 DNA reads TGTGCCAGCTCACCAATGATCGGGGGTTTGGACTATGGCTACACCTTC. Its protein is CASSPMIGGLDYGYTF.

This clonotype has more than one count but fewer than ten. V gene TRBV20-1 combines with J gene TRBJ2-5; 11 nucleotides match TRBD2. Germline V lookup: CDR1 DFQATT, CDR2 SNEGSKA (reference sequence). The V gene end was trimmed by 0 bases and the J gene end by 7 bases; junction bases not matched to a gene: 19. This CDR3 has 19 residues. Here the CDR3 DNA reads TGCAGTGCTAGAGATCGGGCTAGCGGGAGGTTGGGGGCAAGATGGACCCAGTACTTC. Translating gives CSARDRASGRLGARWTQYF.

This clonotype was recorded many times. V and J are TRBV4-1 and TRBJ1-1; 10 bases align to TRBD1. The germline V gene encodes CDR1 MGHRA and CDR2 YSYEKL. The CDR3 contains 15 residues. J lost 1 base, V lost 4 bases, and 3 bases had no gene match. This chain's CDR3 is CASSPRTGGNTEAFF. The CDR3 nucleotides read TGCGCCAGCAGCCCCCGGACAGGGGGGAACACTGAAGCTTTCTTT.

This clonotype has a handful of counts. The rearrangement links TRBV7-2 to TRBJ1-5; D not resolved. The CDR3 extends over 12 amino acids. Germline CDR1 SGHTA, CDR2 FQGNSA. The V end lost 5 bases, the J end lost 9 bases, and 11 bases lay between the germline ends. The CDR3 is CASSLFPMPQHF. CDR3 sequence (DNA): TGTGCCAGCAGCCTTTTCCCCATGCCCCAGCATTTT.

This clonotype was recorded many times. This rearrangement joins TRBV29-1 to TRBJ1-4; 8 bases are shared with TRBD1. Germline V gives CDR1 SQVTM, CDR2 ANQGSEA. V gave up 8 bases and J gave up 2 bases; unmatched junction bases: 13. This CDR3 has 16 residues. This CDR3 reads CSPAFDRGGTNEKLFF. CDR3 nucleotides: TGCAGCCCAGCATTCGACAGGGGTGGTACTAATGAAAAACTGTTTTTT.

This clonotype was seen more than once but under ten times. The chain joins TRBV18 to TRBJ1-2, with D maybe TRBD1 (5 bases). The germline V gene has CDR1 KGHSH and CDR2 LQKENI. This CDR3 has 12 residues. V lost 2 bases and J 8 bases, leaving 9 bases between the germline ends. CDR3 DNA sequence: TGTGCCAGCTCACCAACGAGGGACGGCTACACCTTC. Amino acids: CASSPTRDGYTF.

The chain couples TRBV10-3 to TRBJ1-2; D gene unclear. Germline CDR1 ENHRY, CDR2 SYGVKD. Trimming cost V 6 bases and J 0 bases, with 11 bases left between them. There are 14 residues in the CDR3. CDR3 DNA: TGTGCCATCAGCCCAGCGGGAGCTAACTATGGCTACACCTTC. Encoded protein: CAISPAGANYGYTF.

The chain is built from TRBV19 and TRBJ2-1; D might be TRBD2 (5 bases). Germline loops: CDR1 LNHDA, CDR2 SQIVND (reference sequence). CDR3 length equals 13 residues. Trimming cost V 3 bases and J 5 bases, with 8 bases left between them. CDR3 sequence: CASSMTTHNEQFF. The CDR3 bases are TGTGCCAGTAGTATGACTACTCACAATGAGCAGTTCTTC.

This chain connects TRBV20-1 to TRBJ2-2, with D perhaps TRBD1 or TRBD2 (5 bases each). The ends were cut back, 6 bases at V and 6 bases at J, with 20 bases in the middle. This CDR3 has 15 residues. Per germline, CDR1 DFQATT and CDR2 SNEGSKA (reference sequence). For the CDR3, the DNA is TGCAGTGCCCGTGAGGAGGAAGGGGTGGCCGGGGAGCTGTTTTTT. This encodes CSAREEEGVAGELFF.

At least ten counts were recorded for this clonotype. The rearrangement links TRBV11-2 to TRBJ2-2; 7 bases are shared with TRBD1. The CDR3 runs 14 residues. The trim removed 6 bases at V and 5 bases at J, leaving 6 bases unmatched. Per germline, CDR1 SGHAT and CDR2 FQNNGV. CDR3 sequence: CASRTYRGTGELFF. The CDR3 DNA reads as TGTGCCAGCAGGACTTACAGGGGTACCGGGGAGCTGTTTTTT.

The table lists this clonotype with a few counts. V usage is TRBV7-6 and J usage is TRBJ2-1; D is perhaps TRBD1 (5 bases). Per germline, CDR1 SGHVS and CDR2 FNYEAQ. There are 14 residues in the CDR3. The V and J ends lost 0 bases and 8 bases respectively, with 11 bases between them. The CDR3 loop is CASSLAGAFDEQFF. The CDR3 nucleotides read TGTGCCAGCAGCTTAGCTGGGGCCTTCGATGAGCAGTTCTTC.

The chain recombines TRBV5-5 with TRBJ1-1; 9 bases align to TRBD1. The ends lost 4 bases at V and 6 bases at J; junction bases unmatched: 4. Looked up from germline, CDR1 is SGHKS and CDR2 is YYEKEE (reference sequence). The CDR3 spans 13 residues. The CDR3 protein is CASSRGTGSEAFF. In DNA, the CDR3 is TGTGCCAGCAGCCGCGGGACAGGGTCTGAAGCTTTCTTT.

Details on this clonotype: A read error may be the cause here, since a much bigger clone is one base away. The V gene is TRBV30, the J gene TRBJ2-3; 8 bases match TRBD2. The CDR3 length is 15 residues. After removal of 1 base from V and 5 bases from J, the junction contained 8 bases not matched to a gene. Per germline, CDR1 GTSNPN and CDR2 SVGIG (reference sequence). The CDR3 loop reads CAWSEAAGGGDTQYF. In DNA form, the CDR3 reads TGTGCCTGGAGTGAGGCTGCGGGGGGCGGAGATACGCAGTATTTT.

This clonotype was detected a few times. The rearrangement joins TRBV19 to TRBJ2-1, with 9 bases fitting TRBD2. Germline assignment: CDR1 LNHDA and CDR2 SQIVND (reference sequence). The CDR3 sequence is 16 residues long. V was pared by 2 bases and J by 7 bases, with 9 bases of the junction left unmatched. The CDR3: CASSINLAGSINEQFF. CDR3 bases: TGTGCCAGTAGTATAAATCTAGCGGGGTCAATAAATGAGCAGTTCTTC.

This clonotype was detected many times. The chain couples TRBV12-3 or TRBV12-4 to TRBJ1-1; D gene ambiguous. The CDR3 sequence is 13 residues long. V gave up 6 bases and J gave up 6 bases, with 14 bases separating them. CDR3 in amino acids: CASSDLIGAEAFF. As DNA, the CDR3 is TGTGCCAGCAGCGATCTGATAGGAGCTGAAGCTTTCTTT.

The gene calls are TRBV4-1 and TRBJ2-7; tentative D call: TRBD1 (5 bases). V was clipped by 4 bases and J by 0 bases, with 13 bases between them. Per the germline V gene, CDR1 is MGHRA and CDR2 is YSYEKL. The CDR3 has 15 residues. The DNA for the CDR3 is TGCGCCAGCAGCCCGCGCGTGCAGGGCTCCTACGAGCAGTACTTC. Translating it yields CASSPRVQGSYEQYF.

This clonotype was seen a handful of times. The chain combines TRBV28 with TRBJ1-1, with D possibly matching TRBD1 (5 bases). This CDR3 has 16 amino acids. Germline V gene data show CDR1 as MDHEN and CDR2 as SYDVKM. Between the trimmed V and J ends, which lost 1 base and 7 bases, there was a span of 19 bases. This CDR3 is CASSLYRWGPQIEAFF. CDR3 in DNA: TGTGCCAGCAGTTTATACCGCTGGGGACCCCAGATTGAAGCTTTCTTT.

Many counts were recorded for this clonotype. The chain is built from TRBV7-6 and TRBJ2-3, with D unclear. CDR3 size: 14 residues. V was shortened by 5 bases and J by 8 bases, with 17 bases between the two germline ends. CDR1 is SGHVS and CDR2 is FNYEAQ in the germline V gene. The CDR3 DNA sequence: TGTGCCAGCAGCCTAGGCCAGGTTCCTTCTACGCAGTATTTT. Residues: CASSLGQVPSTQYF.

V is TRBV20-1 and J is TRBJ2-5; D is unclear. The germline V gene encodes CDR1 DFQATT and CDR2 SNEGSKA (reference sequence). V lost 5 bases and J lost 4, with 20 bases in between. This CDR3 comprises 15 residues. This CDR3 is CSALSRLVLSETQYF. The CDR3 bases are TGCAGTGCTCTTTCCCGGCTAGTTTTGTCAGAGACCCAGTACTTC.

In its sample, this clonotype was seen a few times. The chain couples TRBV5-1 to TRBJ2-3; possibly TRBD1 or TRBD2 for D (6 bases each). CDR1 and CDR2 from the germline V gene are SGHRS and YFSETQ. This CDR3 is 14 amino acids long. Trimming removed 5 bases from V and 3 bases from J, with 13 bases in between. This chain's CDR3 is CASSTGGFTDTQYF. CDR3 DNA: TGCGCCAGCAGTACCGGGGGCTTTACAGATACGCAGTATTTT. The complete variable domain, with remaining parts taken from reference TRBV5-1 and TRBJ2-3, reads KAGVTQTPRYLIKTRGQQVTLSCSPISGHRSVSWYQQTPGQGLQFLFEYFSETQRNKGNFPGRFSGRQFSNSRSEMNVSTLELGDSALYLCASSTGGFTDTQYFGPGTRLTVL.

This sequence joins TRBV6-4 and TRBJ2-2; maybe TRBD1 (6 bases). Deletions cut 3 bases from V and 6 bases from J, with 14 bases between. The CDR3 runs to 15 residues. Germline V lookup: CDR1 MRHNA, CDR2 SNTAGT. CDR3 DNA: TGTGCCAGCAGTGAAAGTCAGGGGACCGCCGGGGAGCTGTTTTTT. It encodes CASSESQGTAGELFF.

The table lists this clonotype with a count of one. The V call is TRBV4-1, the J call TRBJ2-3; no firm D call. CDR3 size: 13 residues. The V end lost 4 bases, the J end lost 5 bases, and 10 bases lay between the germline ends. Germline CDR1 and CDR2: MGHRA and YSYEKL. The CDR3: CASSPSRKDTQYF. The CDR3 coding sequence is TGCGCCAGCAGCCCCTCGCGGAAAGATACGCAGTATTTT.

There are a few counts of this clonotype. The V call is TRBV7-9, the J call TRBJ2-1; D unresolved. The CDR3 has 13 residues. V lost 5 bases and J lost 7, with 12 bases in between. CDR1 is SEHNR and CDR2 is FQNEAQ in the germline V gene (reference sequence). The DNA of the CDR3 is TGTGCCAGCAGCCCCGTGGCGGTTAATGAGCAGTTCTTC. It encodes CASSPVAVNEQFF.

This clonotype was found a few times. The CDR3 reads CASSLMFGPQETQYF. Here the CDR3 DNA reads TGTGCCAGCAGCTTAATGTTCGGGCCACAAGAGACCCAGTACTTC. V is TRBV7-3 and J is TRBJ2-5, with D unresolved. V shed 1 base and J shed 2 bases, with 11 bases lying between them. CDR1 and CDR2 (germline): SGHTA, FQGTGA. The CDR3 has 15 amino acids.

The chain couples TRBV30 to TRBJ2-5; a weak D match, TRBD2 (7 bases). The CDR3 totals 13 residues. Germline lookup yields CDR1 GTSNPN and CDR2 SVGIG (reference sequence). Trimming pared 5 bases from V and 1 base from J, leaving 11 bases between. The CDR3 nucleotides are TGTGCCTGGTCTCGGGGGGCCCAAGAGACCCAGTACTTC. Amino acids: CAWSRGAQETQYF.

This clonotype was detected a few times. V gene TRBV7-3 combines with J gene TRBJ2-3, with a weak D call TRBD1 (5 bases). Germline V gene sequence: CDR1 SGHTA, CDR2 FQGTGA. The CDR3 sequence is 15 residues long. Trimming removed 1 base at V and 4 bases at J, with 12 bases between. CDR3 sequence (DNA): TGTGCCAGCAGCTTAAAGGGGAATGAGGCAGATACGCAGTATTTT. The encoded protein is CASSLKGNEADTQYF.

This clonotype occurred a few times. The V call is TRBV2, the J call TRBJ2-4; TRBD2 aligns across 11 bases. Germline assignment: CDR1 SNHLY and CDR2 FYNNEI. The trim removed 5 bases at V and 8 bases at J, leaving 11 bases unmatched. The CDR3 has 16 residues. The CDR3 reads CASSLAGGQNGDIQYF. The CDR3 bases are TGTGCCAGCAGTCTAGCGGGAGGTCAAAACGGGGACATTCAGTACTTC.

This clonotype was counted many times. The CDR3 region has the DNA TGTGCCAGCAGTGATAGGTTAGCGCCACTCATTCAGTACTTC. Protein: CASSDRLAPLIQYF. V and J are TRBV2 and TRBJ2-4, with D perhaps TRBD2 (5 bases). Germline V CDR1 and CDR2: SNHLY, FYNNEI. Trimming removed 3 bases at V and 9 bases at J, with 15 bases between. The CDR3 is 14 residues long. Filled out from reference TRBV2 and TRBJ2-4, the complete variable domain reads EPEVTQTPSHQVTQMGQEVILRCVPISNHLYFYWYRQILGQKVEFLVSFYNNEISEKSEIFDDQFSVERPDGSNFTLKIRSTKLEDSAMYFCASSDRLAPLIQYFGAGTRLSVL.

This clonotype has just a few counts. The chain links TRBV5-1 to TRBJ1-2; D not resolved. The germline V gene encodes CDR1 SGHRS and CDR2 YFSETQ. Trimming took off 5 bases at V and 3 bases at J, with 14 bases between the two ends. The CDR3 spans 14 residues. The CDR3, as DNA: TGCGCCAGCAGAAGGCTAACTACCGACTATGGCTACACCTTC. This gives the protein CASRRLTTDYGYTF.

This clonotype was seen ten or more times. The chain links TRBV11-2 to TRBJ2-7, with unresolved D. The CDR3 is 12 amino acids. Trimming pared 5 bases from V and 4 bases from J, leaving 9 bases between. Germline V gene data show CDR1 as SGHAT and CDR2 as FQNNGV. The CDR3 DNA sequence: TGTGCCAGCAGCCCTGGAATGTACGAGCAGTACTTC. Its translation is CASSPGMYEQYF.